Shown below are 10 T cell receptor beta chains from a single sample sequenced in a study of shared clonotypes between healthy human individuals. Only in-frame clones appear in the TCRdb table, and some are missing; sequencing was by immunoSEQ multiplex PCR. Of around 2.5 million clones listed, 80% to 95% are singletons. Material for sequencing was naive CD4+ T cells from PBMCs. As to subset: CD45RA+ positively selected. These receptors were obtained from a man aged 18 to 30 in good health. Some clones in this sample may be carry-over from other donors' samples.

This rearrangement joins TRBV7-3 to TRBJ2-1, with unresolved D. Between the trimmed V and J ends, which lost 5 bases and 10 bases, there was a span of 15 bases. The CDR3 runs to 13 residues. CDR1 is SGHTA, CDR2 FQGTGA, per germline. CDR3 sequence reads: CASSPNNPGEQFF. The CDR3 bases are TGTGCCAGCAGCCCTAATAACCCCGGGGAGCAGTTCTTC.

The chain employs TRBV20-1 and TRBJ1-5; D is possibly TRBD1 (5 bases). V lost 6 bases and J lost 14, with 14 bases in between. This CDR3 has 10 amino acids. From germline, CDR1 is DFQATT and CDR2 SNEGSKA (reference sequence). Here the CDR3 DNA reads TGCAGTGCGCACGGGACCCTTGAGCATTTT. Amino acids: CSAHGTLEHF.

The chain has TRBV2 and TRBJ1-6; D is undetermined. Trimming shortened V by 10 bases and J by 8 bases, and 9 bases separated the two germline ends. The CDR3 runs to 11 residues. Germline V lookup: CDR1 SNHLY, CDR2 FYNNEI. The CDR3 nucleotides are TGTGCCACCAAGGGCGATTCACCCCTCCACTTT. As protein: CATKGDSPLHF.

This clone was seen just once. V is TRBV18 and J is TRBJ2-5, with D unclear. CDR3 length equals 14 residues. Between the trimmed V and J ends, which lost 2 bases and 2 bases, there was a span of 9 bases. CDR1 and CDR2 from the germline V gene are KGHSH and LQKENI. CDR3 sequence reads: CASSPSMGQETQYF. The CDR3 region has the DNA TGTGCCAGCTCACCAAGTATGGGGCAAGAGACCCAGTACTTC.

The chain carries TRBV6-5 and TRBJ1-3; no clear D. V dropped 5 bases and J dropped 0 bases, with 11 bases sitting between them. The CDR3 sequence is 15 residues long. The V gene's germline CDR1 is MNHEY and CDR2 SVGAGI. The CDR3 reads CASSTGSFSGNTIYF. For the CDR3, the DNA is TGTGCCAGCAGTACGGGGAGCTTCTCTGGAAACACCATATATTTT.

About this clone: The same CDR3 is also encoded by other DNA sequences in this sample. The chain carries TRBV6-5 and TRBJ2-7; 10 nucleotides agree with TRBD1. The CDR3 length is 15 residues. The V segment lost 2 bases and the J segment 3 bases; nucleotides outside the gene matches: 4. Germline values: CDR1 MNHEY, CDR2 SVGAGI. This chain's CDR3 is CASSYTRDRGYEQYF. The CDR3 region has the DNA TGTGCCAGCAGTTACACTAGGGACAGGGGCTACGAGCAGTACTTC.

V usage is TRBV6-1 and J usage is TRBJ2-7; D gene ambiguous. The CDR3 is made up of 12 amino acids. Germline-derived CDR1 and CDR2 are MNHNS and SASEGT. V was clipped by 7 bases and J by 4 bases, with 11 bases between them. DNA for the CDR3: TGTGCCAGCATGTACAGTCGGTACGAGCAGTACTTC. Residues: CASMYSRYEQYF.

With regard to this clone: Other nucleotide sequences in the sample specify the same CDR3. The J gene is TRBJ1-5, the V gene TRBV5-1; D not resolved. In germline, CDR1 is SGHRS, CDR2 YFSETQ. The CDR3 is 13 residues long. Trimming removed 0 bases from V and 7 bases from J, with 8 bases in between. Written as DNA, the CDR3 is TGCGCCAGCAGCTTGGACGTGGGACAGCCCCAGCATTTT. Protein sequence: CASSLDVGQPQHF. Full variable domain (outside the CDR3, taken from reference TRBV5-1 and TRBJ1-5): KAGVTQTPRYLIKTRGQQVTLSCSPISGHRSVSWYQQTPGQGLQFLFEYFSETQRNKGNFPGRFSGRQFSNSRSEMNVSTLELGDSALYLCASSLDVGQPQHFGDGTRLSIL.

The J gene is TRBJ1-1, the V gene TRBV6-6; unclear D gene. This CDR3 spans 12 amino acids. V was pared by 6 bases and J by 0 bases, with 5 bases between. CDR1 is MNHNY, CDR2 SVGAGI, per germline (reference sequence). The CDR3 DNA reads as TGTGCCAGCAGAGAACTGAACACTGAAGCTTTCTTT. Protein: CASRELNTEAFF.

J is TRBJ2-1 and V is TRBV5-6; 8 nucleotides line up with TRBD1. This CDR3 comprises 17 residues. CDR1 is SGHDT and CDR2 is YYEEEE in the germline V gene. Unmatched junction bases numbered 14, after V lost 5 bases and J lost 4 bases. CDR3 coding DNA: TGTGCCAGCAGACCCCGGACAGGGTCGATTTATTACAATGAGCAGTTCTTC. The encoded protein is CASRPRTGSIYYNEQFF.